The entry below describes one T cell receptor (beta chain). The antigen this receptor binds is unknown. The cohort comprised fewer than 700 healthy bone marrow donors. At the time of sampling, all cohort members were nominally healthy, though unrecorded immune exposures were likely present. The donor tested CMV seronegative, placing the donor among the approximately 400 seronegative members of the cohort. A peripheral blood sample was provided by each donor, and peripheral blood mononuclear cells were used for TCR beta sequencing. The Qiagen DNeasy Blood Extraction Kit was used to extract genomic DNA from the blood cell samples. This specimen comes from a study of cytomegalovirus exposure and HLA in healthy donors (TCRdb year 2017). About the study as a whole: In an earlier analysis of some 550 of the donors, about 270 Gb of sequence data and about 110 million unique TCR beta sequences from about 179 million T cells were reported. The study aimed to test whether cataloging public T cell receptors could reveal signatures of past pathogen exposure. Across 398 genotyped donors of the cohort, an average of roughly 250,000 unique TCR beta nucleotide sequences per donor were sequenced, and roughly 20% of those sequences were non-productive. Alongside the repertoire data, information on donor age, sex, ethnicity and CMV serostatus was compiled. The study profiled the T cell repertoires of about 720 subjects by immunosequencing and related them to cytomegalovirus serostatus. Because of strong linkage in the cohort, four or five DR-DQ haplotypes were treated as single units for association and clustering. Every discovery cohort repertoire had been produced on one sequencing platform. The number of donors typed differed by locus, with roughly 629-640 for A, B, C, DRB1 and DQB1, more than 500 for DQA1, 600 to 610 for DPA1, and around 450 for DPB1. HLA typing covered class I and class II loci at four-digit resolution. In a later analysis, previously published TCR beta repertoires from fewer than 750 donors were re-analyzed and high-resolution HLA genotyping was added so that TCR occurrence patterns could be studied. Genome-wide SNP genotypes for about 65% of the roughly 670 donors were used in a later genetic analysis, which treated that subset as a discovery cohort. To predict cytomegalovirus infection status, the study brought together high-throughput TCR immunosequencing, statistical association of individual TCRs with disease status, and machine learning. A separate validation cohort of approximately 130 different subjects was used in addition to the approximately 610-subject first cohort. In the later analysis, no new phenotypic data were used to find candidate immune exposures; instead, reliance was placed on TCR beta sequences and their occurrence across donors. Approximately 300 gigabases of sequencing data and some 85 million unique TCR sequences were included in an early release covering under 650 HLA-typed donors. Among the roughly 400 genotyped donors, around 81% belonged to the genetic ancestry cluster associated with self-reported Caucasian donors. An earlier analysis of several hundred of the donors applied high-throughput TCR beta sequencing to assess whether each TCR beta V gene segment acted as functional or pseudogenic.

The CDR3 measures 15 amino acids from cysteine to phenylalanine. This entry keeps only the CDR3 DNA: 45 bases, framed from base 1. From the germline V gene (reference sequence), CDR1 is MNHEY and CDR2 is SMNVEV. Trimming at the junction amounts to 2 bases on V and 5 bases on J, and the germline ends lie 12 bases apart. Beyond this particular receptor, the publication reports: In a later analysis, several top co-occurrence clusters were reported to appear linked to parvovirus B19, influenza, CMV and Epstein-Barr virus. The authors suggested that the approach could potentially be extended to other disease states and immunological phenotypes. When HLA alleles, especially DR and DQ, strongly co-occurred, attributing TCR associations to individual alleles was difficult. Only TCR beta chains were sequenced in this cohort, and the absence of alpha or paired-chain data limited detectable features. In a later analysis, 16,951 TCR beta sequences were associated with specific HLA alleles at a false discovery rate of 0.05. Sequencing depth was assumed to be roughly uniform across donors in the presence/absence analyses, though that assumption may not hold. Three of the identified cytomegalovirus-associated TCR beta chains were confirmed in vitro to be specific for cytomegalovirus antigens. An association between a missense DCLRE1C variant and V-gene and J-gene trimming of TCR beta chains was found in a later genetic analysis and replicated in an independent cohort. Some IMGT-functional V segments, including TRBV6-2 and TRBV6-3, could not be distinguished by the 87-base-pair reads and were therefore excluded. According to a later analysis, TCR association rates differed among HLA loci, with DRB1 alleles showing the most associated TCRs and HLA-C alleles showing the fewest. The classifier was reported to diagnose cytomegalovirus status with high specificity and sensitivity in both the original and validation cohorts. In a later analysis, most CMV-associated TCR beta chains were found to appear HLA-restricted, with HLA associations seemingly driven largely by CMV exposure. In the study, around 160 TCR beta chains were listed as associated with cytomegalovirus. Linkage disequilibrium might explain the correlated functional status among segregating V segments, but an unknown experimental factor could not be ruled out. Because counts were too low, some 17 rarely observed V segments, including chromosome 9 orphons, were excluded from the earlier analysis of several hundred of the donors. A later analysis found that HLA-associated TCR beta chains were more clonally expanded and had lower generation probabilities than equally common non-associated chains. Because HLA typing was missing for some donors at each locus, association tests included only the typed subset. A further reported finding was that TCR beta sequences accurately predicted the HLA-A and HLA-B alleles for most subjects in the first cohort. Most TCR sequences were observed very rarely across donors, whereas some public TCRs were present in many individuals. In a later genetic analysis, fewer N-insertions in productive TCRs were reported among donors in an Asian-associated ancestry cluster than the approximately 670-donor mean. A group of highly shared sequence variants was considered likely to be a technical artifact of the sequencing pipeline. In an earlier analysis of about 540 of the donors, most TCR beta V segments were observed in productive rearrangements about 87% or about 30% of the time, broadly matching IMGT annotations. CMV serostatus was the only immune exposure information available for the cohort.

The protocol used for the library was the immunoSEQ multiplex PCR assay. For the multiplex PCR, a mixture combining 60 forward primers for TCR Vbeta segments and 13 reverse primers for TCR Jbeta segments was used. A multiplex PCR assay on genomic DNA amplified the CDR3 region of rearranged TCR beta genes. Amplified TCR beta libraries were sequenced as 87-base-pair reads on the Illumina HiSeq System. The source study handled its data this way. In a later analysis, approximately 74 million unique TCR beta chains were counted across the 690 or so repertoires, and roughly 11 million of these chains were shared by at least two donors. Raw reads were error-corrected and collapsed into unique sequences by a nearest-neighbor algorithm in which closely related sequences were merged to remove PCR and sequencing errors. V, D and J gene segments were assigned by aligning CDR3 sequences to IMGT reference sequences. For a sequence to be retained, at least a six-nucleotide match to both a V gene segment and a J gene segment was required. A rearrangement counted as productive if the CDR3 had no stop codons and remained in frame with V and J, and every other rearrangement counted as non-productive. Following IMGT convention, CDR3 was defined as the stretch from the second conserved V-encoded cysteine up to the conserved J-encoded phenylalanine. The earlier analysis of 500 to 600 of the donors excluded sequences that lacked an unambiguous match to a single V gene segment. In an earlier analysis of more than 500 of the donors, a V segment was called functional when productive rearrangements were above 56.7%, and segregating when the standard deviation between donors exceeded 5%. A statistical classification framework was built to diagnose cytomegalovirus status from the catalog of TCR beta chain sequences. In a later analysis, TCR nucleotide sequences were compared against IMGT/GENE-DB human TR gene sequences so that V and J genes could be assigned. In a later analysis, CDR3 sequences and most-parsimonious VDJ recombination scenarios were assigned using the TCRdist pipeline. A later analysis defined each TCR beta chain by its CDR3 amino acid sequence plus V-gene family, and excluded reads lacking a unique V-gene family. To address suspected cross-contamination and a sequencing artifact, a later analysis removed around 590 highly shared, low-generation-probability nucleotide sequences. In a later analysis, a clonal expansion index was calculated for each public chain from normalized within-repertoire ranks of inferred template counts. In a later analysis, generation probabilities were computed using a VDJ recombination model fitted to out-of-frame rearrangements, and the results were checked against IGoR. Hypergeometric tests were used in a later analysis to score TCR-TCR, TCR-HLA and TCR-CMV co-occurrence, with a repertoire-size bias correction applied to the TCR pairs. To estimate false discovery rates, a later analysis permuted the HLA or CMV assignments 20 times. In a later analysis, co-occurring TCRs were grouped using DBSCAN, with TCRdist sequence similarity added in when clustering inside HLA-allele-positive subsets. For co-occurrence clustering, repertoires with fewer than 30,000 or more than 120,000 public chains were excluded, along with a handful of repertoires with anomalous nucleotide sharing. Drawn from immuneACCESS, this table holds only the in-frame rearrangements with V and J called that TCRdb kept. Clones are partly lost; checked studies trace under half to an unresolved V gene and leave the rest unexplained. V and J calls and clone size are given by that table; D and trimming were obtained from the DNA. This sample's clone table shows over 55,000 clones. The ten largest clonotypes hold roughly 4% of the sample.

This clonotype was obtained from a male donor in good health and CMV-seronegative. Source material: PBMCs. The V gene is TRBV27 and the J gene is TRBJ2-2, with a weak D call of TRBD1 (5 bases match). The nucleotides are TGTGCCAGCAGTTTAAGACCAGGGCGGACCGGGGAGCTGTTTTTT. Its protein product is CASSLRPGRTGELFF.